This T cell receptor beta chain was captured by sequencing in a study of blood T cell repertoires in COVID-19. Study-wide context: Collection of acute and convalescent COVID-19 samples took place in the United States, Italy and Spain.

Under the authors' procedure: Counts of nucleated cells, estimated from reference gene primer amplification, were obtained. Measured with immunoSEQ multiplex PCR; TCRdb has only the in-frame clones, and not every one. That table supplies the V and J calls and clone size; D and trimming were determined from the DNA. The profile shows 200,000 to 250,000 clones, under 90% of them singletons. This clone is a singleton in its sample. The ends lost 6 bases at V and 3 bases at J; junction bases unmatched: 4. This CDR3 region has 13 residues. From germline, CDR1 is KGHSH and CDR2 LQKENI. The V gene is TRBV18, the J gene TRBJ1-1, with 7 bases matching TRBD1. Input material: peripheral blood. This clonotype originated in a man older than 75 with acute or convalescent COVID-19. For the CDR3, the DNA is TGTGCCAGCTCGGCGGGACAGCACACTGAAGCTTTCTTT. This codes for CASSAGQHTEAFF.